This TCR beta chain was profiled in a study of metastatic and nonmetastatic thyroid tumors. About the research overall: Across blood and tumor or nodule tissue, repertoires from malignant and benign thyroid patients were compared with one another.

A word on this clone: Its antigen remains unidentified.

Prior to thyroid surgery, none of the patients had received any treatment. Study processing details: Clinicopathological groups supplied CDR3 differences that were used to build a distant-metastasis classifier for papillary thyroid cancer. TCRdb re-called the PCR reads via MiXCR. For this entry, the V and J calls and clone size follow TCRdb and not the study's own pipeline. The data hold approximately 38,000 clones, with about 25% observed a single time. Overall study findings and caveats: Benign nodules reportedly had significantly lower TCR beta diversity than malignant thyroid tumors in blood and tumor.

This clonotype was sampled from a female donor with papillary thyroid cancer or a benign thyroid nodule (not recorded which). Some clones in this sample may be carry-over from other donors' samples. Sequencing input: blood.

In DNA, the CDR3 is TGTGCCAGCAGTCCCTCCTTCCTTTGGGAGCAGTACTTC. Its protein is CASSPSFLWEQYF. The V and J genes are TRBV27 and TRBJ2-7, with no clear D. Trimming stripped 5 bases from V and 7 bases from J, with 15 bases between. This CDR3 region has 13 residues. Germline CDR1 is MNHEY and CDR2 is SMNVEV (reference sequence).